This T cell receptor (beta chain) derives from a study of control samples from healthy donors and cancer patients. Trimming removed 3 bases at V and 5 bases at J, with 7 bases between. The CDR3 is 12 residues long. Germline V CDR1 and CDR2: SQVTM, ANQGSEA. Data came from immunoSEQ multiplex PCR; TCRdb stores just in-frame clones and leaves some out. The sample lists some 130,000 clones, roughly 89% occurring once. Sequencing was carried out using blood. The chain employs TRBV29-1 and TRBJ1-4; D possibly corresponds to TRBD1 (6 bases). The source of this sequence is a young man in good health. The CDR3 bases are TGCAGCGTTGACAGGGGAAATGAAAAACTGTTTTTT. It encodes CSVDRGNEKLFF.